Listed here are 4 T cell receptor beta chains from one sample, sequenced in a study of Graves' ophthalmopathy and Graves' hyperthyroidism. RNA transcripts were the source from which TCR beta CDR3 regions were amplified. A first-round RT-PCR used HTBI primers, followed by a second-round multiplex PCR. MiXCR, run by TCRdb on the multiplex PCR reads, gives a single entry per CDR3 protein. This sample yields around 1.1 million distinct CDR3 sequences, of which less than 45% are seen a single time; more than 9.5% belongs to the top ten. The material sequenced was peripheral blood or thyroid tissue (not recorded which). These TCRs come from an adult man with Graves' hyperthyroidism.

Ten or more counts support this clonotype. The chain joins TRBV12-3 or TRBV12-4 to TRBJ1-4; TRBD1 aligns across 8 bases. This CDR3 is built from 16 residues. V lost 5 bases to trimming and J lost 3 bases; unmatched junction nucleotides: 8. The CDR3 DNA reads as TGTGCCAGCAGTCCAGGACAGGGCACGGCTAATGAAAAACTGTTTTTT. This gives the protein CASSPGQGTANEKLFF.

This clonotype has just a few counts. The chain uses TRBV19 and TRBJ2-7; the D gene could be TRBD1 or TRBD2 (5 bases each). Germline loops: CDR1 LNHDA, CDR2 SQIVND (reference sequence). Trimming removed 4 bases at V and 3 bases at J, with 31 bases between. This CDR3 is built from 20 residues. DNA for the CDR3: TGTGCCAGTAGTAGCCAATGGGACCGTCGAAGGGGAGTTACTATCTACGAGCAGTACTTC. This codes for CASSSQWDRRRGVTIYEQYF.

This clonotype was detected ten times or more. The CDR3 nucleotides read TGTGCCAGCAGCCCCCCAGGGTGGGGCACCACTGAAGCTTTCTTT. Its protein is CASSPPGWGTTEAFF. The chain carries TRBV7-9 and TRBJ1-1, with D possibly being TRBD1 (5 bases). The CDR3 length is 15 residues. Germline V gene lookup returns CDR1 SEHNR and CDR2 FQNEAQ (reference sequence). Trimming cost V 5 bases and J 4 bases, with 17 bases left between them. The full variable domain, in which reference TRBV7-9 and TRBJ1-1 provide the parts outside the CDR3, is DTGVSQNPRHKITKRGQNVTFRCDPISEHNRLYWYRQTLGQGPEFLTYFQNEAQLEKSRLLSDRFSAERPKGSFSTLEIQRTEQGDSAMYLCASSPPGWGTTEAFFGQGTRLTVV.

In this sample, this clonotype turned up a few times. The V and J genes are TRBV19 and TRBJ2-7; 9 nucleotides line up with TRBD1. V lost 5 bases to trimming and J lost 3 bases; unmatched junction nucleotides: 11. Germline CDR1 and CDR2: LNHDA and SQIVND (reference sequence). The CDR3 loop spans 16 amino acids. CDR3 sequence: CASSRTGGNSNYEQYF. DNA of the CDR3: TGTGCCAGTAGTCGAACAGGGGGCAATTCCAACTACGAGCAGTACTTC.